This T cell receptor beta chain emerged from a study of beta chain features in type 1 diabetes. In regard to this clone: Its antigen is as yet unknown.

Trimming removed 4 bases at V and 6 bases at J, with 14 bases between. Germline CDR1 is SGHTA and CDR2 is FQGTGA. This CDR3 region has 14 residues. All of the isolated RNA was reverse transcribed, so expressed TCRB transcripts were sequenced. The repertoire was sequenced with immunoSEQ multiplex PCR; TCRdb's copy has only in-frame clones and lacks some. This sample has 250,000 to 300,000 clones, with approximately 8% found just once. Sorting with CD45RO/CCR7/CD25/CD127/CD95/CD27 yielded naive, central memory, regulatory and stem-like memory CD4+ cells. The study, taken as a whole, reports: Patients and controls would be equally affected if PCR favored shorter templates.

Sequenced input: central memory CD4+ T cells from blood. This TCR was recovered from a woman aged 18-35 years in good health. The chain has TRBV7-3 and TRBJ2-3; D is unclear. The CDR3, as DNA: TGTGCCAGCAGCTACGATCGCCTGGGGGATACGCAGTATTTT. Protein: CASSYDRLGDTQYF.